The sequence of this T cell receptor (beta chain) was determined in a study of T cell responses to AZD1222 COVID-19 vaccine. Method: immunoSEQ multiplex PCR; TCRdb's copy keeps in-frame clones and lacks some. The sample yields about 53,000 clones, about 87% seen once. The CDR3 contains 13 residues. Deletions cut 1 base from V and 5 bases from J, with 8 bases between. Germline CDR1 reads MNHEY; CDR2 reads SMNVEV (reference sequence). The TCR comes from an adult who received the AZD1222 COVID-19 vaccine. V is TRBV27 and J is TRBJ1-1; the D is unclear. Sequencing used peripheral blood, obtained 28 days after the second AZD1222 dose. The chain's CDR3 is CASSLLGRTEAFF. In DNA form, the CDR3 reads TGTGCCAGCAGTTTATTAGGCAGGACTGAAGCTTTCTTT.